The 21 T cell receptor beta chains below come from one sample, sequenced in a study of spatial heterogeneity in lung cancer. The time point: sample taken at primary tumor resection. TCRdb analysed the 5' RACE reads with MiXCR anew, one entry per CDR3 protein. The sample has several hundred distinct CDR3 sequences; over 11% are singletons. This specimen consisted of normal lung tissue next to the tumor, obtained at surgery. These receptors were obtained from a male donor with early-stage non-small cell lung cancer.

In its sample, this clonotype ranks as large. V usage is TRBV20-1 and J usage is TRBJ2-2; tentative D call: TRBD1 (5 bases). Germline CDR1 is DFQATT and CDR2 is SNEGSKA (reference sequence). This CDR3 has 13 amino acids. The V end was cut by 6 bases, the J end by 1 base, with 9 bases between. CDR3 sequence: CSAHGQNTGELFF. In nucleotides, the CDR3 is TGCAGTGCCCACGGACAGAACACCGGGGAGCTGTTTTTT.

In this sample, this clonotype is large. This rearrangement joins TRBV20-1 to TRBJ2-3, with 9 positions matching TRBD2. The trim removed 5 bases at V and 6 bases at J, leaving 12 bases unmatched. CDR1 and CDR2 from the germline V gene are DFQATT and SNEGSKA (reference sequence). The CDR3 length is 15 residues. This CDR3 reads CSAPGLASTGDTQYF. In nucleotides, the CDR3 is TGCAGTGCTCCCGGACTAGCGTCCACCGGCGATACGCAGTATTTT.

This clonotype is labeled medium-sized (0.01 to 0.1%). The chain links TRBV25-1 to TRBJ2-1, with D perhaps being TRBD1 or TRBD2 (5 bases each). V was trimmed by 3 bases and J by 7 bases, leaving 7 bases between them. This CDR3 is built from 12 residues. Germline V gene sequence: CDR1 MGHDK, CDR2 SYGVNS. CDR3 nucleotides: TGTGCCAGCAGTGAGGGGGTAAATGAGCAGTTCTTC. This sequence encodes CASSEGVNEQFF.

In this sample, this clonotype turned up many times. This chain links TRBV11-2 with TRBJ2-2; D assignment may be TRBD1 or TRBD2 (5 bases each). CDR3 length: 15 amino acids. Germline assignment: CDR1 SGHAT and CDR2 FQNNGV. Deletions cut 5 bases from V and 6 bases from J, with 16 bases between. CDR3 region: CASSPGTTLAGELFF. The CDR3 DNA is TGTGCCAGCAGCCCCGGGACCACTCTAGCCGGGGAGCTGTTTTTT.

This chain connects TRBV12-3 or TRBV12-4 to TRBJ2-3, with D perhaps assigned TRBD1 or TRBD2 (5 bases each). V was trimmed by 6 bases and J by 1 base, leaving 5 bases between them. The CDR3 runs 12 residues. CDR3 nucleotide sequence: TGTGCCAGCAGGGGGGGCACAGATACGCAGTATTTT. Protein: CASRGGTDTQYF.

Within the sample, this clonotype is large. The CDR3 loop reads CASSLGGQGGGYTF. In DNA, the CDR3 is TGCGCCAGCAGCTTGGGGGGCCAGGGCGGTGGCTACACCTTC. This chain joins TRBV5-1 and TRBJ1-2; possibly TRBD1 for D (5 bases). V dropped 0 bases and J dropped 7 bases, with 13 bases sitting between them. The CDR3 loop spans 14 amino acids. The germline CDR1 and CDR2 sequences are SGHRS and YFSETQ.

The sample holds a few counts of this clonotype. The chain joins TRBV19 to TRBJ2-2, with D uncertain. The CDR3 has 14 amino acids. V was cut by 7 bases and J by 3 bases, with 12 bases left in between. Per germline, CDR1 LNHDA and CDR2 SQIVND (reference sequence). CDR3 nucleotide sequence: TGTGCCAGTACCATAACCCCTGACACCGGGGAGCTGTTTTTT. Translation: CASTITPDTGELFF. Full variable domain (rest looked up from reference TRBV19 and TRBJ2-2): DGGITQSPKYLFRKEGQNVTLSCEQNLNHDAMYWYRQDPGQGLRLIYYSQIVNDFQKGDIAEGYSVSREKKESFPLTVTSAQKNPTAFYLCASTITPDTGELFFGEGSRLTVL.

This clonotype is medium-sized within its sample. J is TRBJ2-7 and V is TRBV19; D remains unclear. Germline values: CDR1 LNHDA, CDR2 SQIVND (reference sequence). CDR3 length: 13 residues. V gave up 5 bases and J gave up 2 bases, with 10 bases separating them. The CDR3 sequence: CASSLTLTYEQYF. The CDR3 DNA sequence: TGTGCCAGTAGTCTGACCTTGACCTACGAGCAGTACTTC.

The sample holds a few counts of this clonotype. CDR3 bases: TGCAGTGCGCCGGGACTAGCGGGAGGGCTAAACAATGAGCAGTTCTTC. Translating it yields CSAPGLAGGLNNEQFF. The rearrangement joins TRBV20-1 to TRBJ2-1; 16 bases are a match to TRBD2. Per the germline V gene, CDR1 is DFQATT and CDR2 is SNEGSKA (reference sequence). The trim removed 6 bases at V and 5 bases at J, leaving 7 bases unmatched. The CDR3 runs to 16 residues.

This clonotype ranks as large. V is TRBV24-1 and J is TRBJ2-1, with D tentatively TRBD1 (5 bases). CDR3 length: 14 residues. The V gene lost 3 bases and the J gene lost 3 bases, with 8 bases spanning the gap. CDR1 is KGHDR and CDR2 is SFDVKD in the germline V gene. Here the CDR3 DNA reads TGTGCCACCAGTGATGCAGGGAACTACAATGAGCAGTTCTTC. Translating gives CATSDAGNYNEQFF.

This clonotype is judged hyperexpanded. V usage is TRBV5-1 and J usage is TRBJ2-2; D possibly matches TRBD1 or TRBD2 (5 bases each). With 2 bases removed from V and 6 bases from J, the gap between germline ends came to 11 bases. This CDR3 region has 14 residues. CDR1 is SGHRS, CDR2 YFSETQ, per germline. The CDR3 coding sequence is TGCGCCAGCAGCTTTACGGGGCTCCCCGGGGAGCTGTTTTTT. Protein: CASSFTGLPGELFF. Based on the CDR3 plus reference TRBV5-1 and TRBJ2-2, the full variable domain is KAGVTQTPRYLIKTRGQQVTLSCSPISGHRSVSWYQQTPGQGLQFLFEYFSETQRNKGNFPGRFSGRQFSNSRSEMNVSTLELGDSALYLCASSFTGLPGELFFGEGSRLTVL.

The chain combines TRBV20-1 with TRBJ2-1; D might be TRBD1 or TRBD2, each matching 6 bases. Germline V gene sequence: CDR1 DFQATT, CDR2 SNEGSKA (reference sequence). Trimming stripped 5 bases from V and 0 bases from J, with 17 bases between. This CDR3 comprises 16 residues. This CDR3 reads CSAERGDGSSYNEQFF. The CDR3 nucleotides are TGCAGTGCTGAAAGGGGGGACGGGAGCTCCTACAATGAGCAGTTCTTC.

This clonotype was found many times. In nucleotides, the CDR3 is TGCAGTGCTAGAGAGCGACTAGCGGGAGGGTCTGGGGCCAACGTCCTGACTTTC. Its translation is CSARERLAGGSGANVLTF. The V call is TRBV20-1, the J call TRBJ2-6, with 14 bases matching TRBD2. Per germline, CDR1 DFQATT and CDR2 SNEGSKA (reference sequence). This CDR3 has 18 residues. Unmatched junction bases numbered 2, after V lost 0 bases and J lost 1 base.

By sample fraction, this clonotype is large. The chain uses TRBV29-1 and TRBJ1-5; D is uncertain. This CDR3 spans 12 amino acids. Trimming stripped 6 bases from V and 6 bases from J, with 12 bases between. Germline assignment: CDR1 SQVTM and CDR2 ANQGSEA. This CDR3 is CSVGGGGQPQHF. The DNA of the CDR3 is TGCAGCGTCGGAGGTGGCGGTCAGCCCCAGCATTTT.

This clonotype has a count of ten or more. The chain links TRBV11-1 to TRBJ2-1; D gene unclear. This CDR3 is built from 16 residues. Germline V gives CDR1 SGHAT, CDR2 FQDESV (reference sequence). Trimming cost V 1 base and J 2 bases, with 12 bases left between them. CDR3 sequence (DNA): TGTGCCAGCAGCTTAGAATCTGGCGGAGCCTACAATGAGCAGTTCTTC. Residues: CASSLESGGAYNEQFF.

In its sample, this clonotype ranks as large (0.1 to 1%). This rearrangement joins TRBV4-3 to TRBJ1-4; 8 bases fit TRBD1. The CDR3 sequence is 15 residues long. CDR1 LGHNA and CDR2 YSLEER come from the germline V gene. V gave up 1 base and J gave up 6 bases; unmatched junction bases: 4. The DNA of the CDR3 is TGCGCCAGCAGCCAAGGCGGCAGGGGGCATGAAAAACTGTTTTTT. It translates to CASSQGGRGHEKLFF.

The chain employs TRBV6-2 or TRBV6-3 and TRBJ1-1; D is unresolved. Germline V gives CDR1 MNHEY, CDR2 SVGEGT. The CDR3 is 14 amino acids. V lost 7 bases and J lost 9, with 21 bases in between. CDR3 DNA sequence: TGTGCCAGCACCCCAAGTTATATACGGAGGCAAGCTTTCTTT. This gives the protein CASTPSYIRRQAFF.

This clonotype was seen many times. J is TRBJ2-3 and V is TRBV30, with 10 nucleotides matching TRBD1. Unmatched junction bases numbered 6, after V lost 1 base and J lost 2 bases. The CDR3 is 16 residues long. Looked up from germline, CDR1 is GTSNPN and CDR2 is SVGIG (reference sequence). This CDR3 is CAWSGGTGAYTDTQYF. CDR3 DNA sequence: TGTGCCTGGAGTGGTGGGACAGGGGCCTACACAGATACGCAGTATTTT.

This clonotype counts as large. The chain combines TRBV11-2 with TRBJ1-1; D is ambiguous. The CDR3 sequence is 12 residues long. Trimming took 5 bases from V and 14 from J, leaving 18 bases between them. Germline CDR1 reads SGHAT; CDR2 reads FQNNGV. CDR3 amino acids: CASSPLDLGFFF. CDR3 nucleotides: TGTGCCAGCAGCCCACTAGATCTTGGGTTCTTCTTT. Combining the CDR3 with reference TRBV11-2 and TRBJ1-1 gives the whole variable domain EAGVAQSPRYKIIEKRQSVAFWCNPISGHATLYWYQQILGQGPKLLIQFQNNGVVDDSQLPKDRFSAERLKGVDSTLKIQPAKLEDSAVYLCASSPLDLGFFFGQGTRLTVV.

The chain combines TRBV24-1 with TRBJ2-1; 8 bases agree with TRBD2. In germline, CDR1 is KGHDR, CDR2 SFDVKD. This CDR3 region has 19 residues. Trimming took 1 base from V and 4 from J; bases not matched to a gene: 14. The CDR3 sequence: CATSDFRSGGRAPYNEQFF. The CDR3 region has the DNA TGTGCCACCAGTGATTTTCGGTCGGGGGGGAGGGCCCCGTACAATGAGCAGTTCTTC.

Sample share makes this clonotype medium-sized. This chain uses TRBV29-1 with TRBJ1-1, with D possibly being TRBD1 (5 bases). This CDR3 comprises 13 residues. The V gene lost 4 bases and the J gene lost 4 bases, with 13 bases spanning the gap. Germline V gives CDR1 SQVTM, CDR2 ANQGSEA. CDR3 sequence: CSVGQLQGTEAFF. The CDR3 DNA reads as TGCAGCGTTGGCCAACTCCAGGGCACTGAAGCTTTCTTT.